This T cell receptor (beta chain) was documented in a study of blood T cell repertoires in COVID-19. In the original workflow: Amplification of reference gene primers was used by the study to estimate nucleated cell counts. Sequenced by immunoSEQ multiplex PCR; TCRdb stores in-frame clones only, minus some. V, J and clone size were drawn from that table, and D and trimming were deduced from the DNA. Of about 22,000 clones listed, 85% to 90% were seen once; the top ten hold roughly 29%. The CDR3 contains 14 residues. V lost 4 bases and J lost 3, with 13 bases in between. CDR1 MRHNA and CDR2 SNTAGT come from the germline V gene.

Material for sequencing was peripheral blood. V gene TRBV6-4 combines with J gene TRBJ2-7; a possible D gene is TRBD2 (6 bases). The TCR comes from a man between 65 and 85 years old with COVID-19, enrolled during active disease. CDR3 sequence reads: CASSGSGPDYEQYF. CDR3 DNA sequence: TGTGCCAGCAGTGGCAGCGGGCCGGACTACGAGCAGTACTTC.